This is a list of T cell receptor beta chains from one sample in a study of blood T cell repertoires in COVID-19. The assay was immunoSEQ multiplex PCR, and TCRdb's table has in-frame clones only and misses some. Of fewer than 300,000 clones listed, approximately 84% are singletons. Sequencing was done on a sample of peripheral blood. These receptor sequences come from a person aged 65-85 years with COVID-19, enrolled during active disease. CDR3s include the opening cysteine and the closing phenylalanine or tryptophan. A D gene is named only where the DNA matches it firmly. Part of the rows lack a size; the others show once, few, many or a class for expanded clones.

D gene	clone size	V gene	J gene	CDR3 protein	CDR3 DNA
TRBD1	NA	TRBV27	TRBJ2-7	CASSNRIRTGSDEQYF	TGTGCCAGCAGTAATCGGATTCGGACAGGGTCGGACGAGCAGTACTTC
NA	NA	TRBV28	TRBJ1-2	CASSFGTQGNYGYTF	TGTGCCAGCAGTTTCGGTACGCAGGGTAACTATGGCTACACCTTC
TRBD1	NA	TRBV7-2	TRBJ2-7	CASSSSTGAPVKSSYEQYF	TGTGCCAGCAGCTCCAGTACAGGGGCTCCGGTCAAGAGCTCCTACGAGCAGTACTTC
TRBD1	NA	TRBV5-3	TRBJ2-5	CARSIAGTGLGETQYF	TGTGCCAGAAGCATCGCCGGGACAGGGCTAGGGGAGACCCAGTACTTC
NA	NA	TRBV21-1	TRBJ2-7	CASSKGANHEQYF	TGTGCCAGCAGCAAAGGGGCTAACCACGAGCAGTACTTC
NA	NA	TRBV5-8	TRBJ2-7	CASSLRRLSYEQYF	TGTGCCAGCAGCCTCCGGAGGCTCTCCTACGAGCAGTACTTC
TRBD1	NA	TRBV4-3	TRBJ1-1	CASSQPGQGARTEAFF	TGCGCCAGCAGCCAGCCGGGACAGGGGGCAAGGACTGAAGCTTTCTTT
NA	NA	TRBV18	TRBJ2-5	CASSPPTVQETQYF	TGTGCCAGCTCACCACCCACAGTCCAAGAGACCCAGTACTTC
TRBD1	NA	TRBV7-9	TRBJ2-7	CASSHIRDRGYEQYF	TGTGCCAGCAGCCACATCCGGGACAGGGGCTACGAGCAGTACTTC
TRBD2	once	TRBV5-5	TRBJ2-1	CATPGAPSGGDEQFF	TGTGCCACCCCCGGTGCCCCTAGCGGGGGAGATGAGCAGTTCTTC
TRBD2	NA	TRBV7-2	TRBJ2-3	CASSPRDSGGARDTQYF	TGTGCCAGCAGCCCGCGAGACTCGGGGGGGGCGAGAGATACGCAGTATTTT
NA	NA	TRBV19	TRBJ1-5	CASSQGPEPQHF	TGTGCCAGTAGTCAGGGCCCGGAGCCCCAGCATTTT
TRBD2	NA	TRBV14	TRBJ2-5	CASSLTTGILAGLQETQYF	TGTGCCAGCAGCCTAACCACGGGGATCTTAGCGGGCCTCCAAGAGACCCAGTACTTC
NA	once	TRBV9	TRBJ1-6	CASSVTQGANSPLHF	TGTGCCAGCAGCGTAACCCAGGGCGCTAATTCACCCCTCCACTTT
NA	NA	TRBV6-1	TRBJ1-5	CASSERSGRRYQPQHF	TGTGCCAGCAGCGAACGGTCCGGGAGGCGGTATCAGCCCCAGCATTTT
TRBD2	NA	TRBV5-5	TRBJ2-5	CASSPRGSGGFGELETQYF	TGTGCCAGCAGCCCGAGAGGTTCGGGAGGGTTTGGCGAGTTAGAGACCCAGTACTTC
NA	NA	TRBV11-2	TRBJ2-5	CASSLSFRETQYF	TGTGCCAGCAGCTTATCCTTCCGGGAGACCCAGTACTTC
TRBD1	NA	TRBV5-1	TRBJ1-2	CASGTGAEVGTF	TGCGCCAGCGGAACAGGGGCAGAGGTGGGGACCTTC
NA	few	TRBV5-4	TRBJ2-7	CASSASGGSYEQYF	TGTGCCAGCAGCGCATCAGGGGGGTCCTACGAGCAGTACTTC
TRBD2	NA	TRBV15	TRBJ2-3	CATSRGGGVGTDTQYF	TGTGCCACCAGCAGAGGCGGGGGGGTTGGTACAGATACGCAGTATTTT
NA	NA	TRBV7-6	TRBJ1-1	CASSPPGRGTEAFF	TGTGCCAGCAGCCCCCCCGGACGAGGGACTGAAGCTTTCTTT
NA	NA	TRBV19	TRBJ1-3	CASSVSGISGNTIYF	TGTGCCAGTAGTGTCTCAGGGATCTCTGGAAACACCATATATTTT
NA	NA	TRBV15	TRBJ2-3	CATSRGLTGLWTDTQYF	TGTGCCACCAGCAGGGGTCTAACAGGGTTATGGACAGATACGCAGTATTTT
NA	NA	TRBV7-2	TRBJ1-2	CASDRAGGMGQGYTF	TGTGCCAGCGACCGGGCAGGCGGGATGGGGCAGGGCTACACCTTC
NA	NA	TRBV10-1	TRBJ1-6	CASSSSNCVQGGNSPLHF	TGCGCCAGCAGTTCGTCTAATTGTGTGCAGGGCGGTAATTCACCCCTCCACTTT
NA	NA	TRBV30	TRBJ2-7	CARQEAYEQYF	TGTGCCCGACAGGAGGCCTACGAGCAGTACTTC
NA	NA	TRBV6-1	TRBJ1-4	CASSEYSRVGYEKLFF	TGTGCCAGCAGTGAATACTCCAGGGTGGGATATGAAAAACTGTTTTTT
TRBD2	NA	TRBV9	TRBJ2-3	CASSVAGLAPTDTQYF	TGTGCCAGCAGCGTAGCAGGACTAGCGCCTACAGATACGCAGTATTTT
TRBD2	once	TRBV28	TRBJ2-1	CASSLASGDTRYNEQFF	TGTGCCAGCAGTTTGGCTAGCGGGGACACAAGATACAATGAGCAGTTCTTC
TRBD1	NA	TRBV2	TRBJ2-6	CASRGYWTGVNSGANVLTF	TGTGCCAGCAGGGGTTATTGGACAGGGGTCAACTCTGGGGCCAACGTCCTGACTTTC
NA	NA	TRBV6-2/TRBV6-3	TRBJ2-7	CASSYGLAGKSSYEQYF	TGTGCCAGCAGTTACGGGTTGGCGGGTAAGAGCTCCTACGAGCAGTACTTC
NA	NA	TRBV19	TRBJ1-5	CGTSRGRHQPQHF	TGTGGGACGTCTAGGGGAAGACATCAGCCCCAGCATTTT
NA	few	TRBV5-1	TRBJ2-7	CASSFGGYEQYF	TGCGCCAGCAGCTTCGGGGGCTACGAGCAGTACTTC
TRBD1	NA	TRBV7-8	TRBJ1-1	CASSLRDRGSNTEAFF	TGTGCCAGCAGCTTACGGGACAGGGGATCGAACACTGAAGCTTTCTTT
TRBD1	NA	TRBV7-2	TRBJ2-4	CASSLSGQRDIQYF	TGTGCCAGCAGCTTATCGGGACAGAGGGACATTCAGTACTTC
TRBD1	NA	TRBV19	TRBJ2-7	CASSIPGQQGEQYF	TGTGCCAGTAGTATACCGGGACAGCAAGGCGAGCAGTACTTC
NA	NA	TRBV4-3	TRBJ2-6	CASSQVPGLPGANVLTF	TGCGCCAGCAGCCAGGTCCCCGGACTACCTGGGGCCAACGTCCTGACTTTC
NA	NA	TRBV7-9	TRBJ1-2	CASSPSAEVYGYTF	TGTGCCAGCAGCCCCTCAGCGGAAGTCTATGGCTACACCTTC
NA	NA	TRBV9	TRBJ1-6	CASSEDGNSPLHF	TGTGCCAGCAGCGAAGACGGGAATTCACCCCTCCACTTT
NA	NA	TRBV11-3	TRBJ2-7	CASSLVQGGEQYF	TGTGCCAGCAGCTTAGTGCAGGGTGGGGAGCAGTACTTC
NA	NA	TRBV5-6	TRBJ1-5	CASSRWGGSQPQHF	TGTGCCAGCAGTCGGTGGGGAGGAAGTCAGCCCCAGCATTTT